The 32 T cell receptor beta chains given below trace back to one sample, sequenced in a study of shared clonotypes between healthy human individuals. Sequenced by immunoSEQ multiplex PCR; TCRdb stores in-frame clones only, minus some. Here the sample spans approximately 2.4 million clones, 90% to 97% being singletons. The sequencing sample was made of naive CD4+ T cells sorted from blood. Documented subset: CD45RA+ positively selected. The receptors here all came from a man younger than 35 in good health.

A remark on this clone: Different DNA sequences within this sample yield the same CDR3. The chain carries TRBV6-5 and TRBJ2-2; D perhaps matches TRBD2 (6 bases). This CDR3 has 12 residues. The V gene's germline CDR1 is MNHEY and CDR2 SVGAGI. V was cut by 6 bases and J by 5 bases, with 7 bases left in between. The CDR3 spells CASRRETGELFF. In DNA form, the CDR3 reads TGTGCCAGCAGACGGGAGACCGGGGAGCTGTTTTTT.

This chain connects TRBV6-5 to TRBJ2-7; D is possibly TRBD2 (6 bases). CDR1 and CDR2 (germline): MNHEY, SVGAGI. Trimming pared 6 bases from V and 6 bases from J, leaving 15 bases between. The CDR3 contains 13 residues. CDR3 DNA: TGTGCCAGCAGAGGCGCGGGACGCGCCGAGCAGTACTTC. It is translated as CASRGAGRAEQYF.

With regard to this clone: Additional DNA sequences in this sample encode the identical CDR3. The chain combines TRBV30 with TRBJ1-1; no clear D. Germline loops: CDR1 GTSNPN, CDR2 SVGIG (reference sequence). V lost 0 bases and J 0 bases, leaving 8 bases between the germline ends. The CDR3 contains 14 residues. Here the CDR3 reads CAWSVGRVNTEAFF. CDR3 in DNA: TGTGCCTGGAGTGTAGGACGGGTGAACACTGAAGCTTTCTTT.

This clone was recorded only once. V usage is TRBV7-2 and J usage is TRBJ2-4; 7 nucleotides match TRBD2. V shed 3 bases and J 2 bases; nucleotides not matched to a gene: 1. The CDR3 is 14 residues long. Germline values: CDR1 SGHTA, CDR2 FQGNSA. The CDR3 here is CASSFGGTKNIQYF. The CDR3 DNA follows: TGTGCCAGCAGCTTCGGGGGGACCAAAAACATTCAGTACTTC. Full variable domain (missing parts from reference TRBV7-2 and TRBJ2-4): GAGVSQSPSNKVTEKGKDVELRCDPISGHTALYWYRQSLGQGLEFLIYFQGNSAPDKSGLPSDRFSAERTGGSVSTLTIQRTQQEDSAVYLCASSFGGTKNIQYFGAGTRLSVL.

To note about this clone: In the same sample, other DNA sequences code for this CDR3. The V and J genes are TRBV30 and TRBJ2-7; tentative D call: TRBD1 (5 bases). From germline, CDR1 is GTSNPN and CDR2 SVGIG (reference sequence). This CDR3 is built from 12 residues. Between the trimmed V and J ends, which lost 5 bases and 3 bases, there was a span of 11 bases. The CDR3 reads CAWGRGSYEQYF. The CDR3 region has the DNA TGTGCCTGGGGTAGGGGCAGCTACGAGCAGTACTTC.

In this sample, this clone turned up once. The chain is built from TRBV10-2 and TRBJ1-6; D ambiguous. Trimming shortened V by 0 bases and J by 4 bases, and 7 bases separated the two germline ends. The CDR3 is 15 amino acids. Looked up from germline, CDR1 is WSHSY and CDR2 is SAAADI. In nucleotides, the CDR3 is TGCGCCAGCAGTGAGTCCCGGCAGTATAATTCACCCCTCCACTTT. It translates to CASSESRQYNSPLHF.

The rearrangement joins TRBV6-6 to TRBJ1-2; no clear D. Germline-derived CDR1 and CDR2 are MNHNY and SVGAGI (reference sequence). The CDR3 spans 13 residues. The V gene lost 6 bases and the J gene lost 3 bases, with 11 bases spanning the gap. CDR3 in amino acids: CASRPAVDYGYTF. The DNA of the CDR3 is TGTGCCAGCAGACCCGCGGTCGACTATGGCTACACCTTC.

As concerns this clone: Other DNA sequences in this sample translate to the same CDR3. CDR3 nucleotide sequence: TGTGCCAGCAGTTACTCGCCGGGGACAGATACGCAGTATTTT. It translates to CASSYSPGTDTQYF. The genes are TRBV6-6 and TRBJ2-3, with D possibly TRBD2 on 5 matching bases. The CDR3 is 14 residues long. Trimming took off 0 bases at V and 3 bases at J, with 7 bases between the two ends. CDR1 and CDR2 (germline): MNHNY, SVGAGI (reference sequence).

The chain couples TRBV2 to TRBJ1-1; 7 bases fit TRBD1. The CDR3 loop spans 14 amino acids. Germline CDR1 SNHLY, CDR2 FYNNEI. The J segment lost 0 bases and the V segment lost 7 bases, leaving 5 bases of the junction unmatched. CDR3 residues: CASKRDSLNTEAFF. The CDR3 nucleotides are TGTGCCAGCAAAAGGGACAGCTTGAACACTGAAGCTTTCTTT.

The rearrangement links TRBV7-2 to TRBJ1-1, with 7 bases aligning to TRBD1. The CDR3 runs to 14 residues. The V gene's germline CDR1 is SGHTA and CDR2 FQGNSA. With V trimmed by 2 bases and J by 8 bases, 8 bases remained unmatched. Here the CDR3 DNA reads TGTGCCAGCAGCTTATACCAGGGGGATACAGAAGCTTTCTTT. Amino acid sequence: CASSLYQGDTEAFF.

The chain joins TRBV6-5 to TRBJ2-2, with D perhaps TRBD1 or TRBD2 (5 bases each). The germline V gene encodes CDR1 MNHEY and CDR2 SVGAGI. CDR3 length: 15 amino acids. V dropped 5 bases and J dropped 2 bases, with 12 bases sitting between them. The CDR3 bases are TGTGCCAGCAGTACCGGGACGGATAACACCGGGGAGCTGTTTTTT. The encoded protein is CASSTGTDNTGELFF.

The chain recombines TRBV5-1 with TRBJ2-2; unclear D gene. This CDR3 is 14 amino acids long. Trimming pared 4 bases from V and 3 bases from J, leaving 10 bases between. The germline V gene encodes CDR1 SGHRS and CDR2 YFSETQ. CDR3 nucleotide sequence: TGCGCCAGCAGCGGGCGCTCGGACACCGGGGAGCTGTTTTTT. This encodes CASSGRSDTGELFF. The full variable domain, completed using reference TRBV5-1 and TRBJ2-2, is KAGVTQTPRYLIKTRGQQVTLSCSPISGHRSVSWYQQTPGQGLQFLFEYFSETQRNKGNFPGRFSGRQFSNSRSEMNVSTLELGDSALYLCASSGRSDTGELFFGEGSRLTVL.

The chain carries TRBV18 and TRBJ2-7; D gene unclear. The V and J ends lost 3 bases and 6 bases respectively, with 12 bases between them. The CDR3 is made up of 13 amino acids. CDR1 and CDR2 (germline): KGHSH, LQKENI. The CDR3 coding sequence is TGTGCCAGCTCACCGGATAGGCAGAGCGAGCAGTACTTC. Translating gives CASSPDRQSEQYF.

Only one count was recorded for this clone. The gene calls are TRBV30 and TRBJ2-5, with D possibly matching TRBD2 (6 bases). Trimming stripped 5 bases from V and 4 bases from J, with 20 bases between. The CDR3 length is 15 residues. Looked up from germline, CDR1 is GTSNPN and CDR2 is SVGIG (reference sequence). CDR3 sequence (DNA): TGTGCCTGGGTTGGTAAGGAGGGGACGCGAGAGACCCAGTACTTC. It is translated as CAWVGKEGTRETQYF.

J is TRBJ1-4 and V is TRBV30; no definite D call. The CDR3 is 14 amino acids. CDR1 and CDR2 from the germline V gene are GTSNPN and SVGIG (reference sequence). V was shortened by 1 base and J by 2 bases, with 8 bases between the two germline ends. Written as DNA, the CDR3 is TGTGCCTGGAGTGAGAAAGGGACTAATGAAAAACTGTTTTTT. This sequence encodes CAWSEKGTNEKLFF.

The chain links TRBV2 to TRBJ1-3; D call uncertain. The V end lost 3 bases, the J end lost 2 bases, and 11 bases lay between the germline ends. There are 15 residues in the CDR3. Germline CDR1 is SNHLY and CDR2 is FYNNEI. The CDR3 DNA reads TGTGCCAGCAGTGAGGGAAGTAAAACTGGAAACACCATATATTTT. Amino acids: CASSEGSKTGNTIYF. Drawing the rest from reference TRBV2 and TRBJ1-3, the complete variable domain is EPEVTQTPSHQVTQMGQEVILRCVPISNHLYFYWYRQILGQKVEFLVSFYNNEISEKSEIFDDQFSVERPDGSNFTLKIRSTKLEDSAMYFCASSEGSKTGNTIYFGEGSWLTVV.

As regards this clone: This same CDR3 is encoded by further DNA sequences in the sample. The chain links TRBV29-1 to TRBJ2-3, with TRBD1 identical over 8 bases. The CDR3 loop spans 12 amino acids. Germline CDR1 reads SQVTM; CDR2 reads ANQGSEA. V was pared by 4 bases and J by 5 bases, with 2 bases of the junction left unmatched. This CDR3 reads CSVGQGRDTQYF. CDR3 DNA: TGCAGCGTTGGACAGGGGAGAGATACGCAGTATTTT.

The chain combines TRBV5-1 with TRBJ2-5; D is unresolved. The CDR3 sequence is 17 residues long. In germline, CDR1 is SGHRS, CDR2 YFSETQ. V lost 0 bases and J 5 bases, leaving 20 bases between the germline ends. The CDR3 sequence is CASSLDPGGAERETQYF. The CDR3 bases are TGCGCCAGCAGCTTGGACCCTGGCGGCGCCGAACGGGAGACCCAGTACTTC.

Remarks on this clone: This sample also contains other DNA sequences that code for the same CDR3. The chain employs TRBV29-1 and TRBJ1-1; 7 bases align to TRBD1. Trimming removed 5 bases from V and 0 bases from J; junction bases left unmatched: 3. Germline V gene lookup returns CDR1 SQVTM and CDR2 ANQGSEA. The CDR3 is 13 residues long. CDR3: CSVRQGLNTEAFF. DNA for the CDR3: TGCAGCGTTCGACAGGGTTTGAACACTGAAGCTTTCTTT.

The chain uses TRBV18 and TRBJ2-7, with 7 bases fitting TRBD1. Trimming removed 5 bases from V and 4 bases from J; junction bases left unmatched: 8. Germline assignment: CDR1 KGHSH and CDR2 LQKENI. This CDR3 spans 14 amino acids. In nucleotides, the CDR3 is TGTGCCAGCTCATCCGACAGGGCGGCATACGAGCAGTACTTC. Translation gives CASSSDRAAYEQYF.

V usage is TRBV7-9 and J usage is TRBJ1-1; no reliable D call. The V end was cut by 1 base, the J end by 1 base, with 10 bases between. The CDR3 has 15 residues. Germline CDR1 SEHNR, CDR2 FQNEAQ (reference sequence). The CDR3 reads CASSLVSGWNTEAFF. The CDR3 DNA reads TGTGCCAGCAGCTTAGTCTCCGGGTGGAACACTGAAGCTTTCTTT.

Written as DNA, the CDR3 is TGTGCCAGCGCACGGGACGGATTATACGAGCAGTACTTC. It specifies CASARDGLYEQYF. The chain employs TRBV27 and TRBJ2-7; either TRBD1 or TRBD2 may supply D (5 bases each). CDR3 length equals 13 residues. Trimming took 8 bases from V and 4 from J, leaving 15 bases between them. The germline CDR1 and CDR2 sequences are MNHEY and SMNVEV (reference sequence).

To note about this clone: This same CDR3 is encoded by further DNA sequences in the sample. CDR3 sequence reads: CASSLGGWDTEAFF. DNA of the CDR3: TGTGCCAGCAGCTTAGGGGGATGGGACACTGAAGCTTTCTTT. The chain uses TRBV7-2 and TRBJ1-1; no reliable D call. CDR3 length equals 14 residues. The V end was cut by 1 base, the J end by 3 bases, with 9 bases between. Germline CDR1 and CDR2: SGHTA and FQGNSA.

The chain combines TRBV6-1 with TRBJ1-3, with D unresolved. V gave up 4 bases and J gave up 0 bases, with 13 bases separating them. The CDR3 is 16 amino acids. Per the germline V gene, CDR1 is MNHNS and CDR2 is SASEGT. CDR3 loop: CASSVAGPLSGNTIYF. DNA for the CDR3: TGTGCCAGCAGTGTCGCGGGTCCTCTCTCTGGAAACACCATATATTTT.

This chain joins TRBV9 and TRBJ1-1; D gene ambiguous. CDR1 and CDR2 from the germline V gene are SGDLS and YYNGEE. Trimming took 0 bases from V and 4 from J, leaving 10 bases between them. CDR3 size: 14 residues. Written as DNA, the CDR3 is TGTGCCAGCAGCGTAGGTGGGGTTACCACTGAAGCTTTCTTT. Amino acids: CASSVGGVTTEAFF.

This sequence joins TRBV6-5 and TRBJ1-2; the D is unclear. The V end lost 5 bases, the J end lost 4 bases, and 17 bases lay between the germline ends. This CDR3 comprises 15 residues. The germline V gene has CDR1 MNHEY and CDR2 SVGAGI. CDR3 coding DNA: TGTGCCAGCAGTAATGGACTCAATTGGGGCTATGGCTACACCTTC. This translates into CASSNGLNWGYGYTF.

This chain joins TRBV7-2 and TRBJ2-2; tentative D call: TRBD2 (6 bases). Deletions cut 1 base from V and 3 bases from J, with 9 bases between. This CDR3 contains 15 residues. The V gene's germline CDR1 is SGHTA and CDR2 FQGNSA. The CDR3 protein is CASSLGGKDTGELFF. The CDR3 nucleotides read TGTGCCAGCAGCTTAGGCGGGAAGGACACCGGGGAGCTGTTTTTT.

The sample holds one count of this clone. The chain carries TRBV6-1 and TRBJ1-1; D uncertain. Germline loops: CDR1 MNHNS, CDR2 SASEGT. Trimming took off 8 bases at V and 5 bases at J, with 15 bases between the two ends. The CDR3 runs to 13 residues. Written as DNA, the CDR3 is TGTGCCAGCGATATCACTTTGAGGACTGAAGCTTTCTTT. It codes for CASDITLRTEAFF.

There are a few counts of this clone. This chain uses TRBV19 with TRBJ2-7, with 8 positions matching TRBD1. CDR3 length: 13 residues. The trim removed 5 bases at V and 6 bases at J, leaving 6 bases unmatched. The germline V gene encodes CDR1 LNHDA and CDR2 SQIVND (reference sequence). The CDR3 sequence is CASSQGQVTEQYF. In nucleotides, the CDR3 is TGTGCCAGTAGTCAGGGACAGGTGACCGAGCAGTACTTC.

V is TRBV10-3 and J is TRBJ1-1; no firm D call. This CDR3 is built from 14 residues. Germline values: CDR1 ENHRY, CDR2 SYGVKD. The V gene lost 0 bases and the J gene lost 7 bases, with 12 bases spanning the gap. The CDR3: CAISESNDPYEAFF. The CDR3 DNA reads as TGTGCCATCAGTGAGTCAAACGACCCCTATGAAGCTTTCTTT.

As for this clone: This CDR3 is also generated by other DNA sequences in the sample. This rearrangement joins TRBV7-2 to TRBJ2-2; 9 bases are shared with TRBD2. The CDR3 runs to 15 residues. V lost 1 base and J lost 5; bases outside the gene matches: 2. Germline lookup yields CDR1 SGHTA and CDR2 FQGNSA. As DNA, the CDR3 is TGTGCCAGCAGCTTAGGGCTAGCGGGAACCGGGGAGCTGTTTTTT. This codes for CASSLGLAGTGELFF.

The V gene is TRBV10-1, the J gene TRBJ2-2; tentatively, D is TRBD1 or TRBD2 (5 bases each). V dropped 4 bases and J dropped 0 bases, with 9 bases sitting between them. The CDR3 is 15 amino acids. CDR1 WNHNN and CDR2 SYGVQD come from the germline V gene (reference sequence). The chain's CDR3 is CASSVGTANTGELFF. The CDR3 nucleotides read TGCGCCAGCAGTGTGGGGACCGCGAACACCGGGGAGCTGTTTTTT.